This TCR beta chain was obtained from a study of CD8 T cells in ankylosing spondylitis. Library preparation for TCR beta used quantitative 5'-RACE with molecular barcodes. TCRdb called the 5' RACE reads again in MiXCR, with one record for every CDR3 protein. The data contain around 490,000 distinct CDR3 sequences, roughly 5.3% of them singletons. In its sample, this clonotype was seen many times. Its specificity is unknown. The V gene end was trimmed by 6 bases and the J gene end by 3 bases; junction bases not matched to a gene: 19. The CDR3 runs 20 residues. The germline V gene encodes CDR1 SGHRS and CDR2 YFSETQ. Study-wide points: A TCR beta motif of about 8 highly homologous variants seemed to mark ankylosing spondylitis blood. Disease-linked clones displayed a CD8+ phenotype and appeared relatively rarely in peripheral blood. Earlier literature documents some of the motif variants in reactive arthritis synovial fluid and blood. Reports say disease-linked clones showed up significantly more in matched ankylosing spondylitis synovial fluid.

What was sequenced was blood, either unsorted or a sorted T cell fraction (not recorded which). The clonotype comes from a male donor with ankylosing spondylitis. This chain links TRBV5-1 with TRBJ2-1; 12 bases agree with TRBD2. This chain's CDR3 is CASNKGSRRLAGAFYNEQFF. Written as DNA, the CDR3 is TGCGCCAGCAATAAAGGGTCTAGGCGACTAGCGGGAGCATTCTACAATGAGCAGTTCTTC. Filled out from reference TRBV5-1 and TRBJ2-1, the complete variable domain reads KAGVTQTPRYLIKTRGQQVTLSCSPISGHRSVSWYQQTPGQGLQFLFEYFSETQRNKGNFPGRFSGRQFSNSRSEMNVSTLELGDSALYLCASNKGSRRLAGAFYNEQFFGPGTRLTVL.